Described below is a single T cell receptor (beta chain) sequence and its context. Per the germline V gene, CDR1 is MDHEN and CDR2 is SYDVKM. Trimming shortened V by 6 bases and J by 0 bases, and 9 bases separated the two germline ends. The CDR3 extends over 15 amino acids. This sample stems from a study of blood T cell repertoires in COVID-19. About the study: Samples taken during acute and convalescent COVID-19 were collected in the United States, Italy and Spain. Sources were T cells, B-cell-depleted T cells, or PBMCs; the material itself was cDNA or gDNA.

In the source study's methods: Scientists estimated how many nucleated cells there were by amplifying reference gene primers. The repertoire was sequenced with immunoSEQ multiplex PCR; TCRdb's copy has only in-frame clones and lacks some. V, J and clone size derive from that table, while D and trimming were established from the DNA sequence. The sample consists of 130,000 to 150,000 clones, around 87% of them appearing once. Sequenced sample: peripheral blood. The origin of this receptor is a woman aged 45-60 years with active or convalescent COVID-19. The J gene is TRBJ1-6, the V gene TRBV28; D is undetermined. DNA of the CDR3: TGTGCCAGCAGGGGGAGAAGCTCCTATAATTCACCCCTCCACTTT. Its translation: CASRGRSSYNSPLHF.